The sequence of this TCR beta chain was determined in a study of blood T cells in healthy people across ages. In this sample, this clonotype turned up many times. The authors ran a second PCR of 7 to 11 cycles using a sample-barcoded 5' primer and a J-beta primer mix. A template-switch adaptor that had 12 random nucleotides put a tag on each cDNA molecule. TCRdb redid the calling of the 5' RACE reads with MiXCR, one entry per CDR3 protein. The data contain 600,000 to 1,000,000 distinct CDR3 sequences, approximately 25% of them seen just once; the ten biggest clones take up 3.7%. Donors gave roughly 10 milliliters of peripheral blood apiece. At least 6.5 million PBMCs were isolated per sample. There are 12 residues in the CDR3. CDR1 and CDR2 from the germline V gene are SEHNR and FQNEAQ (reference sequence). V lost 3 bases to trimming and J lost 8 bases, with 8 bases between them. These data also formed part of another study, on T cells of mothers and their children. This second study says: A slight, non-significant increase in overlap was found for related mother-child pairs relative to unrelated pairs.

The sequence came from a boy between 10 and 17 years old in good health. Sequencing was carried out using blood. This sequence joins TRBV7-9 and TRBJ2-1, with D possibly TRBD2 on 6 matching bases. The CDR3 spells CASSFSGDEQFF. In DNA, the CDR3 is TGTGCCAGCAGCTTTTCGGGGGATGAGCAGTTCTTC.